This TCR beta chain was obtained from a study of CD8 T cells in ankylosing spondylitis. This clonotype showed up many times. The antigen remains unidentified. Study-level findings and limits: Earlier reports found some motif variants in synovial fluid and blood in reactive arthritis. Disease-linked clones were CD8+ and relatively rare in peripheral blood.

Quantitative 5'-RACE with molecular barcodes generated TCR beta libraries. A single record per CDR3 protein comes from TCRdb applying MiXCR to the 5' RACE reads. The sample includes a few hundred thousand distinct CDR3 sequences, about 10% of them seen just once. With V trimmed by 8 bases and J by 9 bases, 11 bases remained unmatched. The CDR3 sequence is 14 residues long. Germline V gene sequence: CDR1 MDHEN, CDR2 SYDVKM. The sequenced sample consisted of blood, either unsorted or a sorted T cell fraction (not recorded which). This TCR derives from a male donor with ankylosing spondylitis or in good health (not recorded which). The chain joins TRBV28 to TRBJ2-1; 9 nucleotides align to TRBD2. The CDR3 coding sequence is TGTGCCAGCCCCCCTAGCGGGGAAAGGGTTGAGCAGTTCTTC. This sequence encodes CASPPSGERVEQFF.